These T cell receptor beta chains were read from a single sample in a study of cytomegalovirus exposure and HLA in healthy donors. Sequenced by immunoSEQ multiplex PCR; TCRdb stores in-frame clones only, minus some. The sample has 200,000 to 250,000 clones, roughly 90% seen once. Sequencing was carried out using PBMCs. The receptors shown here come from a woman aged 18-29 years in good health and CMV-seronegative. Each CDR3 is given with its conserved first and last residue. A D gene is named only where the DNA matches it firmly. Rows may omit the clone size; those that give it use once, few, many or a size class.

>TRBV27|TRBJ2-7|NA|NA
TGTGCCAGCAGTAAATACCCGGGACAAAACTACGAGCAGTACTTC
CASSKYPGQNYEQYF
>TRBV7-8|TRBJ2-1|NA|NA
TGTGCCAGCAGCTTAGACGGGGGGCCCAACAATGAGCAGTTCTTC
CASSLDGGPNNEQFF
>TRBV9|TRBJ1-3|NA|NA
TGTGCCAGCAGCGTAGAACAGAACTCTGGAAACACCATATATTTT
CASSVEQNSGNTIYF
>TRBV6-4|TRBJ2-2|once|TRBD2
TGTGCCAGCAGTGACTCGGGAGGGGCCGGGGAGCTGTTTTTT
CASSDSGGAGELFF
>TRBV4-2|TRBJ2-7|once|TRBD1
TGTGCCAGCAGCCCCCGGGACAGGGAATACGAGCAGTACTTC
CASSPRDREYEQYF
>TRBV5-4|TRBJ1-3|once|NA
TGTGCCAGCAGCTTACCTCCCTACTACACCCAGGGATCTGGAAACACCATATATTTT
CASSLPPYYTQGSGNTIYF
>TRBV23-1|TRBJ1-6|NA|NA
TGCGCCAGCAGTCTGGTGCGGGGGTTAGAGGATTCACCCCTCCACTTT
CASSLVRGLEDSPLHF
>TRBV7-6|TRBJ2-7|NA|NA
TGTGCCAGCAGCGTGTACTACGAGCAGTACTTC
CASSVYYEQYF
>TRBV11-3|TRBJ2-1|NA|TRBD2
TGTGCCAGCAGCTTAACTAGCGGGGGCTACAATGAGCAGTTCTTC
CASSLTSGGYNEQFF
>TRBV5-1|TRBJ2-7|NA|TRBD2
TGCGCCAGCAACACTGTAGCGGGAGGGGCATACGAGCAGTACTTC
CASNTVAGGAYEQYF
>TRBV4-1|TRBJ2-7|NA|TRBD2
TGCGCCAGCAGCCAAGATTACTTCGGACTAGCGAGCTGGTTC
CASSQDYFGLASWF
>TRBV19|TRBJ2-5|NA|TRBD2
TGTGCCTTCCCGGGACTAGCGGGCGGGGGGATCTACTTC
CAFPGLAGGGIYF
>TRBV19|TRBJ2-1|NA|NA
TGTGCCAGCAAACGGGACTCCCGGAATGAGCAGTTCTTC
CASKRDSRNEQFF
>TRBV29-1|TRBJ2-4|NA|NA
TGCAGCGTTACCAGCCGACTCAAAAACATTCAGTACTTC
CSVTSRLKNIQYF
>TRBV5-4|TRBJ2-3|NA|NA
TGTGCCAGCAGCTTGAGGCTAGTGAGCACAGATACGCAGTATTTT
CASSLRLVSTDTQYF
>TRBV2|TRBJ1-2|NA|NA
TGTGCCAGCATCGCTAGGGAGGGGAACTATGGCTACACCTTC
CASIAREGNYGYTF
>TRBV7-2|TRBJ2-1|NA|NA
TGTGCCAGCAGCTTAGTAGGGTCCGGCGGGGTTACTTTCCATGAGCAGTTCTTC
CASSLVGSGGVTFHEQFF
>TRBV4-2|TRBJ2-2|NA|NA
TGTGCCAGCAGCCAAGAGGGTTCAGCGGAAAACACCGGGGAGCTGTTTTTT
CASSQEGSAENTGELFF
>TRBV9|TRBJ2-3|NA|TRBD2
TGTGCCAGCAGCGAGCGGACTAGCGGGAGGGTAGCAGATACGCAGTATTTT
CASSERTSGRVADTQYF
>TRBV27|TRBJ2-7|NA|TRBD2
TGTGCCAGCAGTTTCTGGGCGGGGGACGAGCAGTACTTC
CASSFWAGDEQYF
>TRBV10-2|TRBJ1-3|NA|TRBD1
TGCGCCAGCAGAGGACAGGGGGTTTTCTCTGGAAACACCATATATTTT
CASRGQGVFSGNTIYF
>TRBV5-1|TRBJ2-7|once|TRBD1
TGCGCCAGCAGCCTGGGCGGTTGGGACAGGGTCTACGAGCAGTACTTC
CASSLGGWDRVYEQYF
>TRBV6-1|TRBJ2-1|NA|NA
TGTGCCACCCTATCGCGGAGCTCCTACAATGAGCAGTTCTTC
CATLSRSSYNEQFF
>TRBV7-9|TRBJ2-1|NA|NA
TGTGCCAGCAGCCGAGTGGCGGGGCTAAACAATGAGCAGTTCTTC
CASSRVAGLNNEQFF
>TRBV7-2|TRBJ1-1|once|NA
TGTGCCAGCAGCTTAAGACAGGTAGCCCCGACCTTCCCAGGCACTGAAGCTTTCTTT
CASSLRQVAPTFPGTEAFF
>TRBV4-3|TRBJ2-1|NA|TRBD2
TGCGCCAGCAGCCAAGATGGGAGGGAGGGCTACAATGAGCAGTTCTTC
CASSQDGREGYNEQFF
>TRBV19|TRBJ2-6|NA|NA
TGTGCCAGTACTGATTGGGCCCTCTCTGGGGCCAACGTCCTGACTTTC
CASTDWALSGANVLTF
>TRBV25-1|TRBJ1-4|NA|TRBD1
TGTGCCAGCACAGGACAGGGTGAAAAACTGTTTTTT
CASTGQGEKLFF
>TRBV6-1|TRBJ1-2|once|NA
TGTGCCAGCAGTGAATGGGCCAGCTATGGCTACACCTTC
CASSEWASYGYTF
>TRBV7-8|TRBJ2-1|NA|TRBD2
TGTGCCAGCAGCCGGTCGGGACTAGCGGGATCCCATGAGCAGTTCTTC
CASSRSGLAGSHEQFF
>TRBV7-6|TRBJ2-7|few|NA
TGTGCCAGCAGCTTAGGAGGTAGCAGCAGCTCCTACGAGCAGTACTTC
CASSLGGSSSSYEQYF
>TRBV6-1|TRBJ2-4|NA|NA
TGTGCCAGCAGCAAGCGAGAGGGAGCCAAAAACATTCAGTACTTC
CASSKREGAKNIQYF
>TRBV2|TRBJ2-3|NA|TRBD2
TGTGCCAGCAGTAGGGGACTAGCGGGCACAGATACGCAGTATTTT
CASSRGLAGTDTQYF
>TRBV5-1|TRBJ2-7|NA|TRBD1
TGCGCCAGCAGACGATCCGGGACAGGGATTTACGAGCAGTACTTC
CASRRSGTGIYEQYF
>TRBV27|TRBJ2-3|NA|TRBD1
TGTGCCAGCAGTTCAGGGACAGGGGACACAGATACGCAGTATTTT
CASSSGTGDTDTQYF
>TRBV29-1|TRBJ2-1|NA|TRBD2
TGCAGCGTTGACTCTAGCGGGGAGGACAATGAGCAGTTCTTC
CSVDSSGEDNEQFF
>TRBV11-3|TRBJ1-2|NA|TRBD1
TGTGCCAGCAGCGAAGGACAGGATTATGGCTACACCTTC
CASSEGQDYGYTF
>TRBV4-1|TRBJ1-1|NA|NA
TGCGCCAGCAGCCAAGATCTTCGGGGGTTGTATGAAGCTTTCTTT
CASSQDLRGLYEAFF
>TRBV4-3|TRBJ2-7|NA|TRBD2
TGCGCCAGCAGCCAAGTAAGGGGGACTAGCTCCTACGAGCAGTACTTC
CASSQVRGTSSYEQYF
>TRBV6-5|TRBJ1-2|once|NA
TGTGCCAGCAGTTACGCTGGGGCTGGCTACACCTTC
CASSYAGAGYTF
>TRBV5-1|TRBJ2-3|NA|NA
TGCGCCAGCAGCTTGGCACAGCTCACAGATACGCAGTATTTT
CASSLAQLTDTQYF
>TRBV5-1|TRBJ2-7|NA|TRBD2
TGCGCCAGCAGCTTGGGGGGACTAGCGGGTTCCTACGAGCAGTACTTC
CASSLGGLAGSYEQYF
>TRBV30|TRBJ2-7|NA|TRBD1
TGTGCCTGGAGCCCCTTGGGACAGGGAAAATCCTACGAGCAGTACTTC
CAWSPLGQGKSYEQYF
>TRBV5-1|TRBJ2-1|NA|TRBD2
TGCGCCAGCAGCTTGCCACTAGCGGGAGAAGATGAGCAGTTCTTC
CASSLPLAGEDEQFF
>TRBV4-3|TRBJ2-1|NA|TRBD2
TGCGCCAGCAGCCAGTGGACTAGAAACGCGGGTGGTGAGCAGTTCTTC
CASSQWTRNAGGEQFF
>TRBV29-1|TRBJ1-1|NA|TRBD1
TGCAGCGTTGAGCCGGGGACAGTAGACGCTTTCTTT
CSVEPGTVDAFF
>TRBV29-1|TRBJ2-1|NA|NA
TGCAGCGGTCACAGGCCTGGGTCTTTAAATGAGCAGTTCTTC
CSGHRPGSLNEQFF
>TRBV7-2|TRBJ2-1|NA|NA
TGTGCCAGCAGCTTAGGATCCGAGGATGAGCAGTTCTTC
CASSLGSEDEQFF
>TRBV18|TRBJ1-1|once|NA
TGTGCCAGCTCCCTCGGCGCAGGGCCCATCACTGAAGCTTTCTTT
CASSLGAGPITEAFF
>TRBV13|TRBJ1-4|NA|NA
TGTGCCAGCAGCTTAGGCCTCGGACAGAATGAAAAACTGTTTTTT
CASSLGLGQNEKLFF